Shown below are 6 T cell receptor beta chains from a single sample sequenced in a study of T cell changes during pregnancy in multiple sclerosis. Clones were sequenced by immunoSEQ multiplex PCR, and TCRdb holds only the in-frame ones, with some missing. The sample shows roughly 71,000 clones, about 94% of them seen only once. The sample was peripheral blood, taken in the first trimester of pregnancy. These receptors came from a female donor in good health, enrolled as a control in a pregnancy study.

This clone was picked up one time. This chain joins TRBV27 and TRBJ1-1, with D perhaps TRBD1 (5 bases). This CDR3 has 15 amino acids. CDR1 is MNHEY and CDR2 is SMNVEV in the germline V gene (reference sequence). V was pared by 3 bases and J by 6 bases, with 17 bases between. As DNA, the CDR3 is TGTGCCAGCAGTTTTAATAGGGGAGGTGGCGCTGAAGCTTTCTTT. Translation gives CASSFNRGGGAEAFF.

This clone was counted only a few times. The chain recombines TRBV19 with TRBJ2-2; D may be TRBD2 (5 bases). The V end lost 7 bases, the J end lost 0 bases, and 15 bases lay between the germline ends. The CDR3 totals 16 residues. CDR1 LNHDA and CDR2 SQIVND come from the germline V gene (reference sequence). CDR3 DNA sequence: TGTGCCAGTACGATCACGGGGATATCGAACACCGGGGAGCTGTTTTTT. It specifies CASTITGISNTGELFF.

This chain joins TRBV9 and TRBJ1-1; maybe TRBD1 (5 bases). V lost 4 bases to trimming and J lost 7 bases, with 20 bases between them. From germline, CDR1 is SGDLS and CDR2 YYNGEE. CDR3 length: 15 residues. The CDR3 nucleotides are TGTGCCAGCAGCCCCCGACCTGGGGGGTGGGTTGAAGCTTTCTTT. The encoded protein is CASSPRPGGWVEAFF. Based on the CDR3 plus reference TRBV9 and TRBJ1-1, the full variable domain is DSGVTQTPKHLITATGQRVTLRCSPRSGDLSVYWYQQSLDQGLQFLIQYYNGEERAKGNILERFSAQQFPDLHSELNLSSLELGDSALYFCASSPRPGGWVEAFFGQGTRLTVV.

The CDR3 loop is CASSLYQPGQGKSATF. In DNA, the CDR3 is TGTGCCAGCTCACTCTATCAACCGGGACAGGGGAAATCAGCCACCTTC. The chain couples TRBV18 to TRBJ1-2, with 10 bases fitting TRBD1. The CDR3 sequence is 16 residues long. Germline lookup yields CDR1 KGHSH and CDR2 LQKENI. V was pared by 4 bases and J by 13 bases, with 18 bases of the junction left unmatched.

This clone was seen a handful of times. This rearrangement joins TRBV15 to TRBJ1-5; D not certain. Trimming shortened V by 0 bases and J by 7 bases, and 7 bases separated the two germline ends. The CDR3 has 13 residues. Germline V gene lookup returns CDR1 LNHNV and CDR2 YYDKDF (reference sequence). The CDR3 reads CATSRDKFQPQHF. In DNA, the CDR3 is TGTGCCACCAGCAGAGATAAATTCCAGCCCCAGCATTTT.

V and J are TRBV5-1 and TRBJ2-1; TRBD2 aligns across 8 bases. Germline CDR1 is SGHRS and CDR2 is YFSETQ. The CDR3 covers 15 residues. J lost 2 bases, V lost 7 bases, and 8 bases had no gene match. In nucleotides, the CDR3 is TGCGCCAGCCGGTTCCGGGAGGGCCCCTACAATGAGCAGTTCTTC. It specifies CASRFREGPYNEQFF.